This entry describes one T cell receptor (beta chain). Study processing details: Quantification of nucleated cells was approximated via reference gene primer amplification. The assay was immunoSEQ multiplex PCR, and TCRdb's table has in-frame clones only and misses some. V and J calls and clone size are those listed in that table; D and trimming were worked out from the DNA. The table lists hundreds of thousands of clones, about 89% of them singletons. This sample was taken from a study of blood T cell repertoires in COVID-19. Looking at the study overall: The samples span acute and convalescent COVID-19 from the United States, Italy and Spain. PBMCs, B-cell-depleted T cells, or T cells provided the cDNA or gDNA that made up the material.

Trimming removed 3 bases from V and 2 bases from J; junction bases left unmatched: 9. This CDR3 has 17 amino acids. Germline lookup yields CDR1 SGHDT and CDR2 YYEEEE. This chain connects TRBV5-6 to TRBJ1-3, with 9 bases identical to TRBD1. The sample taken for sequencing was peripheral blood. This TCR came from a man aged 40-49 years with acute or convalescent COVID-19. Here the CDR3 DNA reads TGTGCCAGCAGCTCCTACAGGGGGCCACGTCCTGGAAACACCATATATTTT. Protein product: CASSSYRGPRPGNTIYF.